Following are 23 T cell receptor beta chains from one sample sequenced in a study of blood T cell repertoires in COVID-19. Measured with immunoSEQ multiplex PCR; TCRdb has only the in-frame clones, and not every one. The profile shows fewer than 150,000 clones, 84% of them singletons. The sequenced sample was PBMCs or T cells enriched from blood (not recorded which). Receptors originate from a man aged 45 to 65 in a cohort exposed to, infected with or recovered from COVID-19 (not recorded which).

The DNA of the CDR3 is TGTGCCTGGAGTGGACAGGGGAGCACTGAAGCTTTCTTT. Amino acids: CAWSGQGSTEAFF. The chain recombines TRBV30 with TRBJ1-1, with TRBD1 identical over 8 bases. Germline trimming cut 1 base from V and 4 bases from J; bases unmatched to any gene: 2. In germline, CDR1 is GTSNPN, CDR2 SVGIG (reference sequence). This CDR3 has 13 amino acids.

This clone was picked up many times. V and J are TRBV27 and TRBJ1-1; TRBD1 matches at 7 bases. Germline V CDR1 and CDR2: MNHEY, SMNVEV (reference sequence). The CDR3 extends over 13 amino acids. V shed 8 bases, J shed 3 bases, and the junction held 6 bases outside the gene matches. DNA for the CDR3: TGTGCCAGCTTAGGGGGCACGGACACTGAAGCTTTCTTT. Translation gives CASLGGTDTEAFF.

The V call is TRBV18, the J call TRBJ2-7; 9 positions agree with TRBD1. Germline lookup yields CDR1 KGHSH and CDR2 LQKENI. The CDR3 is made up of 14 amino acids. With 4 bases clipped from V and 6 bases from J, the junction kept 7 bases outside the gene matches. CDR3 DNA: TGTGCCAGCTCACTTTGGACAGGGGTAAGCGAGCAGTACTTC. This translates into CASSLWTGVSEQYF. Supplemented by reference TRBV18 and TRBJ2-7, the full variable domain reads NAGVMQNPRHLVRRRGQEARLRCSPMKGHSHVYWYRQLPEEGLKFMVYLQKENIIDESGMPKERFSAEFPKEGPSILRIQQVVRGDSAAYFCASSLWTGVSEQYFGPGTRLTVT.

J is TRBJ2-1 and V is TRBV2; 8 nucleotides align to TRBD1. V shed 7 bases, J shed 0 bases, and the junction held 5 bases outside the gene matches. Germline V CDR1 and CDR2: SNHLY, FYNNEI. This CDR3 has 15 amino acids. The CDR3 DNA reads TGTGCCAGCACCTTCGGGACAGGCTCCTACAATGAGCAGTTCTTC. Translating gives CASTFGTGSYNEQFF.

The rearrangement uses TRBV7-8 and TRBJ1-5, with a tentative D call TRBD1 (5 bases). This CDR3 region has 15 residues. The V end was cut by 4 bases, the J end by 1 base, with 11 bases between. Germline loops: CDR1 SGHVS, CDR2 FQNEAQ. The CDR3 loop reads CASSSTGGSNQPQHF. The CDR3 bases are TGTGCCAGCAGCTCGACGGGGGGAAGCAATCAGCCCCAGCATTTT.

The chain carries TRBV6-6 and TRBJ2-1; 12 bases fit TRBD2. Germline V gene sequence: CDR1 MNHNY, CDR2 SVGAGI (reference sequence). The CDR3 spans 14 residues. The ends lost 7 bases at V and 6 bases at J; junction bases unmatched: 4. The CDR3 DNA sequence: TGTGCCAGCATCCTAGCGGGGGGGCTCAATGAGCAGTTCTTC. It yields the protein CASILAGGLNEQFF.

The V gene is TRBV7-9, the J gene TRBJ1-2; 7 bases align to TRBD1. V shed 4 bases and J 10 bases; nucleotides not matched to a gene: 6. Per the germline V gene, CDR1 is SEHNR and CDR2 is FQNEAQ (reference sequence). The CDR3 extends over 12 amino acids. CDR3 sequence reads: CASSSHDRDYTF. The CDR3 DNA reads as TGTGCCAGCAGCTCCCACGACAGGGACTACACCTTC.

The gene calls are TRBV5-1 and TRBJ2-1; 9 nucleotides match TRBD1. The CDR3 runs 15 residues. Germline trimming cut 4 bases from V and 4 bases from J; bases unmatched to any gene: 6. From germline, CDR1 is SGHRS and CDR2 YFSETQ. CDR3: CASSLGQGRYNEQFF. The CDR3 DNA reads as TGCGCCAGCAGCCTGGGACAGGGAAGATACAATGAGCAGTTCTTC.

The chain combines TRBV27 with TRBJ2-7; possibly TRBD2 for D (6 bases). The V end was cut by 11 bases, the J end by 5 bases, with 16 bases between. The germline V gene has CDR1 MNHEY and CDR2 SMNVEV (reference sequence). The CDR3 covers 12 residues. CDR3 loop: CAPPPGTDEQYF. CDR3 sequence (DNA): TGTGCCCCTCCCCCGGGGACTGACGAGCAGTACTTC.

This clone is a singleton in its sample. At the DNA level, this CDR3 is encoded by other sequences in the same sample as well. This chain links TRBV7-3 with TRBJ2-3; 7 nucleotides agree with TRBD1. CDR1 is SGHTA and CDR2 is FQGTGA in the germline V gene. The CDR3 extends over 15 amino acids. V shed 5 bases, J shed 2 bases, and the junction held 7 bases outside the gene matches. The CDR3 here is CASSLSGQDTDTQYF. CDR3 DNA sequence: TGTGCCAGCAGCCTATCCGGACAGGACACAGATACGCAGTATTTT.

V and J are TRBV5-4 and TRBJ2-4; D remains ambiguous. V shed 0 bases and J shed 12 bases, with 16 bases lying between them. This CDR3 contains 14 residues. CDR1 and CDR2 from the germline V gene are SGHNT and YYREEE (reference sequence). CDR3 nucleotides: TGTGCCAGCAGCTTGGCAGGCGCCTCATCGACTCAGTACTTC. Its translation is CASSLAGASSTQYF. The whole variable domain, filled in from reference TRBV5-4 and TRBJ2-4, reads ETGVTQSPTHLIKTRGQQVTLRCSSQSGHNTVSWYQQALGQGPQFIFQYYREEENGRGNFPPRFSGLQFPNYSSELNVNALELDDSALYLCASSLAGASSTQYFGAGTRLSVL.

The chain has TRBV11-2 and TRBJ1-2; a possible D gene is TRBD1 (5 bases). V lost 1 base, J lost 8 bases, and 14 bases lay in between. The CDR3 is made up of 14 amino acids. Looked up from germline, CDR1 is SGHAT and CDR2 is FQNNGV. Here the CDR3 DNA reads TGTGCCAGCAGCTTAGGGCGGGGCGCCTTCGGCTACACCTTC. Translated: CASSLGRGAFGYTF.

This chain links TRBV14 with TRBJ1-1; D call uncertain. This CDR3 comprises 14 residues. V gave up 4 bases and J gave up 1 base, with 10 bases separating them. CDR1 and CDR2 (germline): SGHDN, FVKESK. CDR3 amino acids: CASSLGRGNTEAFF. CDR3 sequence (DNA): TGTGCCAGCAGCCTAGGTCGGGGGAACACTGAAGCTTTCTTT.

CDR3 sequence reads: CASRRDRDSYNSPLHF. DNA of the CDR3: TGTGCCAGCAGGAGGGACAGGGATTCCTATAATTCACCCCTCCACTTT. V and J are TRBV2 and TRBJ1-6, with 9 bases that match TRBD1. V was clipped by 6 bases and J by 1 base; unmatched bases: 4. The CDR3 runs 16 residues. CDR1 and CDR2 (germline): SNHLY, FYNNEI.

The CDR3 region is CASSQDSGAYNEQFF. The CDR3, as DNA: TGTGCCAGCAGCCAAGACTCCGGGGCCTACAATGAGCAGTTCTTC. The chain uses TRBV14 and TRBJ2-1; D might be TRBD2 (5 bases). V lost 0 bases, J lost 2 bases, and 8 bases lay in between. This CDR3 is built from 15 residues. CDR1 is SGHDN, CDR2 FVKESK, per germline.

The V call is TRBV27, the J call TRBJ2-1; TRBD2 aligns across 11 bases. The CDR3 is 17 residues long. The J segment lost 5 bases and the V segment lost 6 bases, leaving 12 bases of the junction unmatched. Germline V lookup: CDR1 MNHEY, CDR2 SMNVEV (reference sequence). The CDR3 DNA sequence: TGTGCCAGCAGGATAAGGGTAGCGGGAGGGCCGGACAATGAGCAGTTCTTC. Translating it yields CASRIRVAGGPDNEQFF.

The genes are TRBV14 and TRBJ2-5, with D unresolved. The CDR3 is 14 amino acids. Deletions cut 0 bases from V and 5 bases from J, with 10 bases between. The V gene's germline CDR1 is SGHDN and CDR2 FVKESK. The CDR3, as DNA: TGTGCCAGCAGCCAAGATTTTGTCGGGGAGACCCAGTACTTC. This codes for CASSQDFVGETQYF. The variable domain in full, with the rest retrieved from reference TRBV14 and TRBJ2-5, is EAGVTQFPSHSVIEKGQTVTLRCDPISGHDNLYWYRRVMGKEIKFLLHFVKESKQDESGMPNNRFLAERTGGTYSTLKVQPAELEDSGVYFCASSQDFVGETQYFGPGTRLLVL.

The sample holds a few counts of this clone. The chain links TRBV5-4 to TRBJ1-2; 7 nucleotides match TRBD1. The germline gives CDR1 SGHNT, CDR2 YYREEE (reference sequence). This CDR3 is 13 amino acids long. Unmatched junction bases numbered 6, after V lost 4 bases and J lost 6 bases. CDR3 sequence reads: CASSIGQDHGYTF. CDR3 sequence (DNA): TGTGCCAGCAGCATAGGACAGGACCATGGCTACACCTTC.

The V call is TRBV7-6, the J call TRBJ1-1; TRBD1 is a possible D gene (6 bases). The CDR3 is 15 amino acids. Trimming shortened V by 5 bases and J by 5 bases, and 18 bases separated the two germline ends. Germline V gene lookup returns CDR1 SGHVS and CDR2 FNYEAQ. CDR3 loop: CASSTQQGVDTEAFF. CDR3 in DNA: TGTGCCAGCAGCACACAACAGGGCGTGGATACTGAAGCTTTCTTT.

This clone occurred a few times. This chain joins TRBV2 and TRBJ1-6, with TRBD1 matching over 8 bases. With 1 base clipped from V and 10 bases from J, the junction kept 3 bases outside the gene matches. Per the germline V gene, CDR1 is SNHLY and CDR2 is FYNNEI. The CDR3 loop spans 14 amino acids. CDR3 DNA: TGTGCCAGCAGTGAAGACAGGGGGTACTCACCCCTCCACTTT. It codes for CASSEDRGYSPLHF.

The rearrangement uses TRBV27 and TRBJ1-5; D ambiguous. The CDR3 extends over 13 amino acids. V was shortened by 2 bases and J by 3 bases, with 5 bases between the two germline ends. Per germline, CDR1 MNHEY and CDR2 SMNVEV (reference sequence). The CDR3 nucleotides are TGTGCCAGCAGTTTAACAGTCAATCAGCCCCAGCATTTT. Its translation is CASSLTVNQPQHF.

The V and J genes are TRBV19 and TRBJ2-5, with TRBD1 matching 7 bases. Germline trimming cut 2 bases from V and 3 bases from J; bases unmatched to any gene: 9. Germline V CDR1 and CDR2: LNHDA, SQIVND (reference sequence). The CDR3 spans 16 residues. The CDR3 nucleotides are TGTGCCAGTAGTATATCAGTGGGACAGAGGGAAGAGACCCAGTACTTC. This codes for CASSISVGQREETQYF.

The gene calls are TRBV13 and TRBJ2-7; D perhaps matches TRBD2 (5 bases). This CDR3 spans 12 amino acids. V lost 5 bases, J lost 7 bases, and 12 bases lay in between. CDR1 and CDR2 from the germline V gene are PRHDT and FYEKMQ (reference sequence). In nucleotides, the CDR3 is TGTGCCAGCAGCCTAAATCCGGGGGAGCAGTACTTC. Its protein is CASSLNPGEQYF.